Given below is one TCR beta chain in context. Its antigen is undetermined. Germline and junction disagree at one end, which may indicate a read error. Amplified regions were TCR beta CDR3 sequences from RNA transcripts. The HTBI primer set drove a first-round RT-PCR of the TCR CDR3. TCRdb processed the multiplex PCR reads anew with MiXCR; each CDR3 protein has one entry. The data hold approximately 870,000 distinct CDR3 sequences, with approximately 40% observed a single time. The source of the sample is a study of T cells in Graves' hyperthyroidism and ophthalmopathy. Study-wide results and limits: With a median lead of around 5.9 months before onset, the model predicted ophthalmopathy. Ophthalmopathy was distinguished from stable hyperthyroidism by 13 V-J signatures.

Newly diagnosed hyperthyroidism patients aged 18 to 65 years had disease lasting under 2 months. Looked up from germline, CDR1 is SGDLS and CDR2 is YYNGEE. The CDR3 has 14 residues. The TCR was taken from a young man with Graves' hyperthyroidism. The chain combines TRBV9 with TRBJ1-3; D is uncertain. Sequenced material: blood. CDR3 bases: TGTGCCAGCAGCCCGAGGGTATCTGGAAAAACCATATATTTT. This gives the protein CASSPRVSGKTIYF.